These T cell receptor beta chains were read from a single sample in a study of T cell responses to AZD1222 COVID-19 vaccine. Clones were read by immunoSEQ multiplex PCR, and TCRdb kept only the in-frame ones, dropping some. The sample has some 200,000 clones, just under 90% seen once. Sequences were derived from peripheral blood, sampled on day 0 of AZD1222 vaccination. The origin of the receptors is an adult in good health. CDR3s include the opening cysteine and the closing phenylalanine or tryptophan. A D gene is named only where the DNA matches it firmly. For some rows the clone size is stated as once, few or many, or as a class when expanded; others skip it.

TRBJ1-6,TRBV3-1/TRBV3-2,.,few,CASSQVVDSSSPLHF,TGTGCCAGCAGCCAAGTGGTTGACTCTTCCTCACCCCTCCACTTT
TRBJ1-5,TRBV7-8,.,.,CASSLAQSNQPQHF,TGTGCCAGCAGCTTAGCGCAAAGCAATCAGCCCCAGCATTTT
TRBJ1-5,TRBV28,.,.,CAITTRGSSNQPQHF,TGTGCCATCACAACACGGGGGTCGAGCAATCAGCCCCAGCATTTT
TRBJ1-4,TRBV5-1,TRBD1,.,CASSLEGQGYEKLFF,TGCGCCAGCAGCTTGGAAGGACAGGGATATGAAAAACTGTTTTTT
TRBJ1-4,TRBV11-2,.,.,CASSFGSLSGEKLFF,TGTGCCAGCAGCTTCGGCTCCCTGAGCGGGGAAAAACTGTTTTTT
TRBJ1-5,TRBV15,.,.,CATSRGGNQPQHF,TGTGCCACCAGCAGAGGAGGTAATCAGCCCCAGCATTTT
TRBJ1-2,TRBV7-8,.,once,CASSLSGVMGRVSGYTF,TGTGCCAGCAGCTTATCCGGAGTAATGGGAAGGGTATCGGGCTACACCTTC
TRBJ1-4,TRBV11-2,.,.,CASSHQFGVIGEKLFF,TGTGCCAGCAGCCATCAGTTCGGGGTTATCGGTGAAAAACTGTTTTTT
TRBJ2-5,TRBV6-2/TRBV6-3,.,.,CASSPVGIQETQYF,TGTGCCAGCAGCCCGGTGGGGATTCAAGAGACCCAGTACTTC
TRBJ2-7,TRBV19,TRBD2,.,CASSIPWTSGGKSSYEQYF,TGTGCCAGTAGTATACCATGGACTAGCGGGGGGAAAAGCTCCTACGAGCAGTACTTC
TRBJ2-7,TRBV14,.,.,CASSQDTRQYF,TGTGCCAGCAGCCAAGATACCCGACAGTACTTC
TRBJ1-6,TRBV10-2,.,.,CASSGAENSPLHF,TGCGCCAGCAGTGGGGCGGAGAATTCACCCCTCCACTTT
TRBJ1-2,TRBV5-1,.,.,CASSPDKGTNYGYTF,TGCGCCAGCAGCCCAGACAAGGGAACTAACTATGGCTACACCTTC
TRBJ2-2,TRBV10-1,.,.,CASRTGMNTGELFF,TGCGCCAGCAGGACAGGAATGAACACCGGGGAGCTGTTTTTT
TRBJ2-2,TRBV7-3,TRBD1,.,CASSLGSGTGRTGELFF,TGTGCCAGCAGCTTAGGGTCCGGGACAGGACGTACCGGGGAGCTGTTTTTT
TRBJ1-5,TRBV7-7,.,.,CASSRGSGVLGNQPQHF,TGTGCTAGCAGTAGGGGATCAGGGGTATTGGGCAATCAGCCCCAGCATTTT
TRBJ2-3,TRBV19,.,.,CASRRLGQFSTDTQYF,TGTGCCAGTAGGCGCCTTGGACAGTTTAGCACAGATACGCAGTATTTT
TRBJ1-5,TRBV5-4,.,.,CASSPGRNQPQHF,TGTGCCAGCAGCCCTGGACGCAATCAGCCCCAGCATTTT
TRBJ2-7,TRBV6-2/TRBV6-3,.,.,CASSSPLRFSYEQYF,TGTGCCAGCAGTTCCCCCCTGCGGTTCTCCTACGAGCAGTACTTC
TRBJ1-2,TRBV5-8,.,.,CASSLTAGYTF,TGTGCCAGCAGCTTGACTGCTGGCTACACCTTC
TRBJ1-2,TRBV9,.,.,CASSAINTARDGYTF,TGTGCCAGCAGCGCTATTAATACCGCCAGGGATGGCTACACCTTC
TRBJ1-6,TRBV19,.,.,CASSIESTTRNSPLHF,TGTGCCAGTAGTATAGAGTCCACTACGAGGAATTCACCCCTCCACTTT
TRBJ2-7,TRBV7-2,.,.,CASSLGPPRGYEQYF,TGTGCCAGCAGCTTAGGCCCCCCGAGAGGCTACGAGCAGTACTTC
TRBJ2-1,TRBV5-1,TRBD2,.,CASSLEFSGKFASQFF,TGCGCCAGCAGCTTGGAGTTTAGCGGGAAATTCGCGTCTCAGTTCTTC
TRBJ1-5,TRBV9,.,once,CASSVDTGKPQHF,TGTGCCAGCAGCGTAGATACGGGGAAGCCCCAGCATTTT
TRBJ2-7,TRBV30,.,few,CAWSRMTVTGPYEQYF,TGTGCCTGGAGCAGGATGACAGTTACCGGGCCCTACGAGCAGTACTTC
TRBJ1-2,TRBV5-8,TRBD1,.,CASSTPGQGRNGYTF,TGTGCCAGCAGCACACCGGGACAGGGGAGAAATGGCTACACCTTC
TRBJ1-5,TRBV12-3/TRBV12-4,.,.,CASSLGWNQPQHF,TGTGCCAGCAGTTTAGGATGGAACCAGCCCCAGCATTTT
TRBJ2-3,TRBV6-5,TRBD2,few,CASSYSGTRGTDTQYF,TGTGCCAGCAGTTACTCGGGGACTAGGGGCACAGATACGCAGTATTTT
TRBJ2-6,TRBV6-6,.,.,CASSTTDSGANVLTF,TGTGCCAGCAGCACAACAGACTCTGGGGCCAACGTCCTGACTTTC
TRBJ1-5,TRBV4-2,TRBD1,.,CASSRDRGQVSNQPQHF,TGTGCCAGCAGCCGGGACAGGGGGCAAGTTAGCAATCAGCCCCAGCATTTT
TRBJ1-4,TRBV19,TRBD1,.,CAKNQGAREKLFF,TGTGCCAAGAATCAGGGGGCTAGAGAAAAACTGTTTTTT
TRBJ1-1,TRBV19,.,.,CASSSTVNTEAFF,TGTGCCAGTTCCTCGACAGTGAACACTGAAGCTTTCTTT
TRBJ2-3,TRBV19,TRBD2,.,CASSHFGGAGGTDTQYF,TGTGCCAGTAGCCACTTTGGAGGGGCGGGAGGCACAGATACGCAGTATTTT
TRBJ2-5,TRBV3-1/TRBV3-2,.,.,CASSQDAGSGETQYF,TGTGCCAGCAGCCAAGATGCGGGGTCGGGAGAGACCCAGTACTTC
TRBJ1-3,TRBV6-5,.,.,CASSQFYSGNTIYF,TGTGCCAGCAGCCAATTTTACTCTGGAAACACCATATATTTT
TRBJ2-1,TRBV3-1/TRBV3-2,TRBD2,.,CASSQNRGGRVNEQFF,TGTGCCAGCAGCCAAAATCGCGGGGGGAGAGTGAATGAGCAGTTCTTC
TRBJ1-1,TRBV5-1,.,.,CASSLDLNTEAFF,TGCGCCAGCAGCCTGGACTTGAACACTGAAGCTTTCTTT
TRBJ1-6,TRBV6-1,.,.,CASSEPNPGAPLHF,TGTGCCAGCAGTGAACCCAATCCGGGGGCACCCCTCCACTTT
TRBJ1-3,TRBV18,.,.,CASSGGLRNTIYF,TGTGCCAGCTCGGGGGGATTAAGAAACACCATATATTTT
TRBJ1-3,TRBV11-2,.,.,CASSFSSLSSGNTIYF,TGTGCCAGCAGCTTTTCCAGCCTGAGCTCTGGAAACACCATATATTTT